The 9 T cell receptor beta chains presented below share a single source sample, sequenced in a study of cytomegalovirus exposure and HLA in healthy donors. Primers included in the PCR were 60 Vbeta and 13 Jbeta primers. Assay: immunoSEQ multiplex PCR; the TCRdb copy retains only in-frame clones and omits some. This sample's table has 150,000 to 200,000 clones. The material sequenced was PBMCs. Receptor source: a man under 40 in good health and CMV-seronegative.

The J gene is TRBJ2-7, the V gene TRBV7-6, with D tentatively TRBD1 (6 bases). The V end lost 3 bases, the J end lost 7 bases, and 19 bases lay between the germline ends. The germline V gene encodes CDR1 SGHVS and CDR2 FNYEAQ. There are 15 residues in the CDR3. The DNA for the CDR3 is TGTGCCAGCAGCTTCTCGGACAGTGGTTGGGGGGAGCAGTACTTC. Its protein product is CASSFSDSGWGEQYF.

The chain joins TRBV9 to TRBJ2-2; no clear D. This CDR3 is built from 15 residues. Germline values: CDR1 SGDLS, CDR2 YYNGEE. Trimming took 3 bases from V and 5 from J, leaving 14 bases between them. The CDR3 here is CASSAIDFPTGELFF. Here the CDR3 DNA reads TGTGCCAGCAGCGCCATAGATTTTCCAACCGGGGAGCTGTTTTTT.

The chain recombines TRBV28 with TRBJ1-2; 7 positions agree with TRBD1. This CDR3 has 15 amino acids. CDR1 is MDHEN, CDR2 SYDVKM, per germline. The V gene end was trimmed by 6 bases and the J gene end by 3 bases; junction bases not matched to a gene: 10. The CDR3 nucleotides read TGTGCCAGCAGCCTTTACGACAGGGACTACTATGGCTACACCTTC. Translation gives CASSLYDRDYYGYTF.

The CDR3 DNA is TGCGCCAGCAGCTGGCCGGGACAGGGGGCATCAGGGTTTACTGAAGCTTTCTTT. Translated: CASSWPGQGASGFTEAFF. The chain employs TRBV5-1 and TRBJ1-1; 12 bases are shared with TRBD1. Germline CDR1 and CDR2: SGHRS and YFSETQ. The junction had 14 bases not matched to a gene; V was cut back by 3 bases and J by 5 bases. The CDR3 loop spans 18 amino acids.

The rearrangement links TRBV27 to TRBJ2-3; unclear D gene. Between the trimmed V and J ends, which lost 3 bases and 8 bases, there was a span of 12 bases. The germline CDR1 and CDR2 sequences are MNHEY and SMNVEV (reference sequence). This CDR3 is 13 amino acids long. The CDR3 here is CASSFFTRSTQYF. The CDR3 region has the DNA TGTGCCAGCAGTTTCTTTACCCGGTCTACGCAGTATTTT.

The chain has TRBV7-2 and TRBJ1-1; D gene ambiguous. This CDR3 is 16 amino acids long. V gave up 5 bases and J gave up 1 base, with 17 bases separating them. CDR1 SGHTA and CDR2 FQGNSA come from the germline V gene. The CDR3 DNA follows: TGTGCCAGCAGCCATCGACCGGGAGGAGGGAACACTGAAGCTTTCTTT. Protein product: CASSHRPGGGNTEAFF.

The rearrangement joins TRBV15 to TRBJ1-2; D remains ambiguous. V lost 0 bases to trimming and J lost 8 bases, with 22 bases between them. The germline gives CDR1 LNHNV, CDR2 YYDKDF (reference sequence). The CDR3 length is 17 residues. The CDR3 is CATSRDEGVGRIRGYTF. CDR3 nucleotides: TGTGCCACCAGCAGAGATGAGGGAGTCGGACGAATTAGGGGCTACACCTTC. Full variable domain (remainder filled in from reference TRBV15 and TRBJ1-2): DAMVIQNPRYQVTQFGKPVTLSCSQTLNHNVMYWYQQKSSQAPKLLFHYYDKDFNNEADTPDNFQSRRPNTSFCFLDIRSPGLGDTAMYLCATSRDEGVGRIRGYTFGSGTRLTVV.

V and J are TRBV7-9 and TRBJ2-2; 8 positions match TRBD2. V trimming: 4 bases; J trimming: 8 bases; junction bases outside the gene matches: 9. The V gene's germline CDR1 is SEHNR and CDR2 FQNEAQ (reference sequence). The CDR3 extends over 15 amino acids. Here the CDR3 DNA reads TGTGCCAGCAGCTCACCAACGACTAGCGCTGGGGAGCTGTTTTTT. It is translated as CASSSPTTSAGELFF.

This chain connects TRBV15 to TRBJ1-5; 10 bases are shared with TRBD1. V trimming: 3 bases; J trimming: 8 bases; junction bases outside the gene matches: 16. Germline V CDR1 and CDR2: LNHNV, YYDKDF (reference sequence). CDR3 length equals 18 residues. The CDR3 sequence: CATSRFRRQGAGGEPQHF. The CDR3 coding sequence is TGTGCCACCAGCAGGTTTAGGAGACAGGGGGCGGGAGGGGAGCCCCAGCATTTT.